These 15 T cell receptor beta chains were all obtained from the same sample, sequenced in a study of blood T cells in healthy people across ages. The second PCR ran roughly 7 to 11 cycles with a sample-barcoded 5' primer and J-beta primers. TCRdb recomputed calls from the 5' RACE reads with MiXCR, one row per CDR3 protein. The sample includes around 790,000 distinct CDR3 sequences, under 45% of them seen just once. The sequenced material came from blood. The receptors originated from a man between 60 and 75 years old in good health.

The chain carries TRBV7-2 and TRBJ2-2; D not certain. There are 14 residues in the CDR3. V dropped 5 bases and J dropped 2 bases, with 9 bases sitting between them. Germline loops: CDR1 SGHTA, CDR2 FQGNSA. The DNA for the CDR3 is TGTGCCAGCAGCGCACGGGCCAACACCGGGGAGCTGTTTTTT. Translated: CASSARANTGELFF.

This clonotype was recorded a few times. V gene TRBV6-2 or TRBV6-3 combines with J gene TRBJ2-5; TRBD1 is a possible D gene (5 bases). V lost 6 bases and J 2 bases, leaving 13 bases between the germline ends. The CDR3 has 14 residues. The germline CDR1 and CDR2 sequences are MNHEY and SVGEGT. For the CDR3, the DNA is TGTGCCAGCAGCCGACGACAGCCTCAAGAGACCCAGTACTTC. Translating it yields CASSRRQPQETQYF.

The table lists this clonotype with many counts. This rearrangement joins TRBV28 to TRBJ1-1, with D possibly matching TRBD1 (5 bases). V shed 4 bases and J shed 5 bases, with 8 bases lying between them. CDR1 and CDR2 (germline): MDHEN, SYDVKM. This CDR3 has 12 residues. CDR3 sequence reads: CASSWGRTEAFF. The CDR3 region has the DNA TGTGCCAGCAGTTGGGGGAGGACTGAAGCTTTCTTT.

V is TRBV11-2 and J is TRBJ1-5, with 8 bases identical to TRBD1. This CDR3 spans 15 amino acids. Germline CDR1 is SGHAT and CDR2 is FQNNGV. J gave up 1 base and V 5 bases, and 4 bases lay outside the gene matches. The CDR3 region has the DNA TGTGCCAGCAGCCTGACAGGGGAAAGCAATCAGCCCCAGCATTTT. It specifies CASSLTGESNQPQHF.

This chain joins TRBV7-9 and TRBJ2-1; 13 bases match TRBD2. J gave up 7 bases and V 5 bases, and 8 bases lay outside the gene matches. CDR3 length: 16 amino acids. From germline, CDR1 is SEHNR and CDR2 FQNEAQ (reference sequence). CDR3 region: CASSPPPGLAGNEQFF. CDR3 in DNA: TGTGCCAGCAGCCCACCCCCGGGACTAGCGGGAAATGAGCAGTTCTTC.

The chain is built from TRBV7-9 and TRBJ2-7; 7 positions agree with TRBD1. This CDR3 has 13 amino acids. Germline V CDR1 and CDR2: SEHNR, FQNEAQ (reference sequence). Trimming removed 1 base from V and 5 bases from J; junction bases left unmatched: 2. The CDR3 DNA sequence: TGTGCCAGCAGCTTAGGGACAGGCCACGAGCAGTACTTC. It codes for CASSLGTGHEQYF.

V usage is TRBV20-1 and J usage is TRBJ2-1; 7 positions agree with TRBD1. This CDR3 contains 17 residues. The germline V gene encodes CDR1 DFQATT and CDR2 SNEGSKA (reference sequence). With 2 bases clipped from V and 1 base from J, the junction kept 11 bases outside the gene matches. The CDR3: CSARSRDSRKSYNEQFF. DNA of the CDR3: TGCAGTGCTAGATCCCGGGACAGTCGAAAATCCTACAATGAGCAGTTCTTC.

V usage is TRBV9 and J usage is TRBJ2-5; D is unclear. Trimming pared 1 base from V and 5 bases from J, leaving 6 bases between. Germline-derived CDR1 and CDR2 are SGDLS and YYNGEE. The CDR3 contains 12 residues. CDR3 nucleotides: TGTGCCAGCAGCGTATCTGAGGAGACCCAGTACTTC. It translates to CASSVSEETQYF.

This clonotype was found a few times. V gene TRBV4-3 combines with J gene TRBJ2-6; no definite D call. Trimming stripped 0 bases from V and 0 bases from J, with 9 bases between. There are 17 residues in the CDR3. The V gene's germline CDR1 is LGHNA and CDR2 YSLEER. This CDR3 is CASSQDSYSSGANVLTF. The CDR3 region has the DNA TGCGCCAGCAGCCAAGATTCGTATAGCTCTGGGGCCAACGTCCTGACTTTC.

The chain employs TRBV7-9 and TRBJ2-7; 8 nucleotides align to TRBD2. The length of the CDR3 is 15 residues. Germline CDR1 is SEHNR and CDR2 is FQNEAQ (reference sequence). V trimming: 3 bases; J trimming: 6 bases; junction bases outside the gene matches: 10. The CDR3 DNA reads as TGTGCCAGCAGCTTGAATCCGGGGGGGACATCCGAGCAGTACTTC. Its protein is CASSLNPGGTSEQYF.

CDR3 nucleotides: TGTGCCTGCCTACCTAAGCGCACAGATACGCAGTATTTT. Translation: CACLPKRTDTQYF. This chain connects TRBV30 to TRBJ2-3; no clear D gene. V lost 6 bases and J lost 1, with 11 bases in between. Germline V gene sequence: CDR1 GTSNPN, CDR2 SVGIG (reference sequence). CDR3 length equals 13 residues.

CDR3 residues: CASSRGQGGNIQYF. The CDR3 DNA reads as TGTGCCAGCTCACGTGGACAGGGTGGAAACATTCAGTACTTC. V gene TRBV18 combines with J gene TRBJ2-4, with 8 bases lining up with TRBD1. There are 14 residues in the CDR3. The V gene end was trimmed by 4 bases and the J gene end by 6 bases; junction bases not matched to a gene: 5. Germline CDR1 is KGHSH and CDR2 is LQKENI.

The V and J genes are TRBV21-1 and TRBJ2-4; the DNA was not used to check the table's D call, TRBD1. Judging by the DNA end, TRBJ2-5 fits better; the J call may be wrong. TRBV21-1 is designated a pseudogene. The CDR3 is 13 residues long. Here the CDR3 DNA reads TGTGCCAGCCTAAGGGGAAGAGAAGAGACCCAGTACTTC. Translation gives CASLRGREETQYF.

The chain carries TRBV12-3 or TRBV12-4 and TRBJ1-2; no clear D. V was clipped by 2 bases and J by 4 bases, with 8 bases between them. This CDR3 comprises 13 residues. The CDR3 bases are TGTGCCAGCAGTTTATCACAGTTCTATGGCTACACCTTC. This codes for CASSLSQFYGYTF.

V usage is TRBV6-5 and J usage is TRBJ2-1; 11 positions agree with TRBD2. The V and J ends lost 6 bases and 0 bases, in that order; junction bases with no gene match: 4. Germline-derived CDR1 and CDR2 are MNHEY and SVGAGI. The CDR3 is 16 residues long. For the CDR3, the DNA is TGTGCCAGCAGGGGACTAGCGGCCAGCTCCTACAATGAGCAGTTCTTC. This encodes CASRGLAASSYNEQFF.